The clone carrying this TCR beta chain has at least ten counts. The antigen remains unidentified. Germline V gene data show CDR1 as SEHNR and CDR2 as FQNEAQ (reference sequence). This CDR3 is built from 15 residues. The ends were cut back, 0 bases at V and 2 bases at J, with 9 bases in the middle. This specimen comes from a study of CD8 T cells in ankylosing spondylitis. Study-wide points: Certain motif variants had earlier been reported in reactive arthritis synovial fluid and blood.

TCRdb itself ran the 5' RACE reads through MiXCR, one entry per CDR3 protein. Found here are fewer than 150,000 distinct CDR3 sequences, around 6.6% of them singletons; the top ten hold around 12%. Specimen: blood, either unsorted or a sorted T cell fraction (not recorded which). The chain has TRBV7-9 and TRBJ2-3; the D call may be TRBD1 or TRBD2 (5 bases each). The TCR comes from a female donor with ankylosing spondylitis or in good health (not recorded which). The CDR3 region has the DNA TGTGCCAGCAGCTTAGCGGGACCTGACACAGATACGCAGTATTTT. As protein: CASSLAGPDTDTQYF. The variable domain in full, with the rest retrieved from reference TRBV7-9 and TRBJ2-3, is DTGVSQNPRHKITKRGQNVTFRCDPISEHNRLYWYRQTLGQGPEFLTYFQNEAQLEKSRLLSDRFSAERPKGSFSTLEIQRTEQGDSAMYLCASSLAGPDTDTQYFGPGTRLTVL.